This T cell receptor beta chain was identified during a study of technical replicates of blood from several donors. The protocol was immunoSEQ multiplex PCR, while the TCRdb copy is restricted to in-frame clones and leaves out a portion. The sample shows some 70,000 clones, approximately 91% of them seen only once. This clone was counted once. V lost 0 bases, J lost 0 bases, and 3 bases lay in between. CDR3 length equals 14 residues. From germline, CDR1 is SGHRS and CDR2 YFSETQ. J is TRBJ1-4 and V is TRBV5-1; no clear D. The TCR was taken from a human donor in good health. Some clones in this sample may be carry-over from other donors' samples. Sequences were obtained from PBMCs. CDR3: CASSLASTNEKLFF. CDR3 coding DNA: TGCGCCAGCAGCTTGGCCTCAACTAATGAAAAACTGTTTTTT.